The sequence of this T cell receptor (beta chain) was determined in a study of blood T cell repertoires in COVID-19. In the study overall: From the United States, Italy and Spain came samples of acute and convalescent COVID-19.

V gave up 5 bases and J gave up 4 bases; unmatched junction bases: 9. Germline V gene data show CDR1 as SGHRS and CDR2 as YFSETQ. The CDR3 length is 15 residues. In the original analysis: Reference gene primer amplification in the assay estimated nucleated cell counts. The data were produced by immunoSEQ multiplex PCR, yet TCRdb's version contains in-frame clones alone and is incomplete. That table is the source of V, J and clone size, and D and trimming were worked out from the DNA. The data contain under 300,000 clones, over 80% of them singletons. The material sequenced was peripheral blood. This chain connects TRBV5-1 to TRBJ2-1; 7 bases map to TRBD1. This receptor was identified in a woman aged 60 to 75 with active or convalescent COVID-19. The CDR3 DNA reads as TGCGCCAGCAGAAACGAAGAACAGGGGTACAATGAGCAGTTCTTC. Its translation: CASRNEEQGYNEQFF.